The 24 T cell receptor beta chains below come from one sample, sequenced in a study of blood T cell repertoires in COVID-19. Method: immunoSEQ multiplex PCR; TCRdb's copy keeps in-frame clones and lacks some. In the table there are some 90,000 clones, around 82% of which are singletons. Sequencing was carried out using peripheral blood. Source of these receptors: a man aged 70 or older with active or convalescent COVID-19.

The chain has TRBV12-5 and TRBJ1-2; 7 bases align to TRBD1. V gave up 1 base and J gave up 3 bases; unmatched junction bases: 5. The CDR3 length is 15 residues. Per the germline V gene, CDR1 is LGHNT and CDR2 is FRNRAP. CDR3 residues: CASGLALTGDYGYTF. The CDR3 DNA reads as TGTGCTAGTGGTTTGGCCCTCACAGGGGACTATGGCTACACCTTC.

The chain uses TRBV10-1 and TRBJ2-2; TRBD2 agrees at 15 bases. The CDR3 extends over 16 amino acids. Germline assignment: CDR1 WNHNN and CDR2 SYGVQD (reference sequence). V dropped 4 bases and J dropped 5; count of bases not matched to a gene: 2. The CDR3 DNA reads TGCGCCAGCAGTGGAGGGACTAGCGGGGGGACCGGGGAGCTGTTTTTT. It codes for CASSGGTSGGTGELFF.

This clone has only one observation. The chain uses TRBV11-2 and TRBJ2-3; the D gene is possibly TRBD2 (6 bases). Trimming cost V 1 base and J 1 base, with 12 bases left between them. Germline V gives CDR1 SGHAT, CDR2 FQNNGV. The CDR3 sequence is 16 residues long. The CDR3 nucleotides are TGTGCCAGCAGCTTAGGGGACTTTGGGGGCACAGATACGCAGTATTTT. Translating it yields CASSLGDFGGTDTQYF.

This chain links TRBV5-1 with TRBJ1-6; 7 positions match TRBD1. The CDR3 extends over 14 amino acids. V shed 5 bases, J shed 5 bases, and the junction held 4 bases outside the gene matches. CDR1 SGHRS and CDR2 YFSETQ come from the germline V gene. In DNA form, the CDR3 reads TGCGCCAGCAGTGGCGGGACAGATAATTCACCCCTCCACTTT. It is translated as CASSGGTDNSPLHF.

The rearrangement joins TRBV19 to TRBJ2-4, with D tentatively TRBD1 (5 bases). Germline CDR1 reads LNHDA; CDR2 reads SQIVND (reference sequence). V was pared by 5 bases and J by 2 bases, with 10 bases between. This CDR3 comprises 14 residues. In DNA form, the CDR3 reads TGTGCCAGTAGTGACAGTCTTACCAAAAACATTCAGTACTTC. Amino acids: CASSDSLTKNIQYF.

The J gene is TRBJ2-3, the V gene TRBV12-5; TRBD2 agrees at 8 bases. The CDR3 is 15 amino acids. Germline V gene sequence: CDR1 LGHNT, CDR2 FRNRAP. With V trimmed by 7 bases and J by 2 bases, 8 bases remained unmatched. The CDR3 here is CASAPRGENTDTQYF. DNA of the CDR3: TGTGCTAGTGCCCCGCGGGGGGAGAACACAGATACGCAGTATTTT. The full variable domain, in which reference TRBV12-5 and TRBJ2-3 provide the parts outside the CDR3, is DARVTQTPRHKVTEMGQEVTMRCQPILGHNTVFWYRQTMMQGLELLAYFRNRAPLDDSGMPKDRFSAEMPDATLATLKIQPSEPRDSAVYFCASAPRGENTDTQYFGPGTRLTVL.

The genes are TRBV15 and TRBJ1-6; possibly TRBD1 for D (5 bases). This CDR3 comprises 15 residues. V was pared by 0 bases and J by 7 bases, with 10 bases between. The V gene's germline CDR1 is LNHNV and CDR2 YYDKDF (reference sequence). CDR3 in amino acids: CATSRDSQGNSPLHF. The CDR3 DNA sequence: TGTGCCACCAGCAGAGACAGTCAGGGCAATTCACCCCTCCACTTT.

The chain employs TRBV11-2 and TRBJ2-7; 11 bases align to TRBD2. Per germline, CDR1 SGHAT and CDR2 FQNNGV. Trimming at V came to 3 bases and at J to 3 bases, leaving 1 base not matched to a gene. The CDR3 extends over 14 amino acids. The CDR3, as DNA: TGTGCCAGCAGCTTGGGGACTAGCGGCTACGAGCAGTACTTC. This codes for CASSLGTSGYEQYF.

The chain carries TRBV27 and TRBJ2-7; 8 nucleotides agree with TRBD2. Germline CDR1 reads MNHEY; CDR2 reads SMNVEV (reference sequence). CDR3 length: 13 amino acids. Trimming cost V 10 bases and J 3 bases; bases outside gene matches: 8. In DNA, the CDR3 is TGTGCCACGGGGGGGAGTTTTAACTACGAGCAGTACTTC. The encoded protein is CATGGSFNYEQYF.

V and J are TRBV7-3 and TRBJ1-4; possibly TRBD1 for D (5 bases). The CDR3 runs to 14 residues. Germline-derived CDR1 and CDR2 are SGHTA and FQGTGA. V dropped 0 bases and J dropped 5 bases, with 7 bases sitting between them. In DNA, the CDR3 is TGTGCCAGCAGCTTAACAAAGGGGAATGAAAAACTGTTTTTT. Residues: CASSLTKGNEKLFF.

The chain employs TRBV3-1 (or the pseudogene TRBV3-2) and TRBJ2-3, with D unclear. V lost 4 bases, J lost 0 bases, and 5 bases lay in between. The germline CDR1 and CDR2 sequences are LGHDT and YNNKEL (reference sequence). There are 13 residues in the CDR3. The CDR3, as DNA: TGTGCCAGCAGCCGAACTAGCACAGATACGCAGTATTTT. Amino acids: CASSRTSTDTQYF.

This chain joins TRBV4-3 and TRBJ1-2; 7 bases are a match to TRBD1. The CDR3 has 18 residues. V lost 0 bases, J lost 4 bases, and 14 bases stayed unmatched. Germline V gene data show CDR1 as LGHNA and CDR2 as YSLEER. CDR3: CASSQEFPGTATFYGYTF. The CDR3 DNA reads as TGCGCCAGCAGCCAAGAATTTCCTGGGACAGCGACCTTCTATGGCTACACCTTC.

The chain is built from TRBV5-4 and TRBJ2-1, with 10 bases lining up with TRBD2. Germline V lookup: CDR1 SGHNT, CDR2 YYREEE (reference sequence). V was clipped by 3 bases and J by 8 bases; unmatched bases: 2. The CDR3 spans 13 residues. CDR3 bases: TGTGCCAGCAGCTCAGGACTAGCGGATGAGCAGTTCTTC. This codes for CASSSGLADEQFF.

This clone was seen just once. V usage is TRBV7-2 and J usage is TRBJ1-2; D perhaps matches TRBD1 (5 bases). V lost 1 base to trimming and J lost 2 bases, with 5 bases between them. Germline V gene lookup returns CDR1 SGHTA and CDR2 FQGNSA. This CDR3 comprises 13 residues. The CDR3 protein is CASSLGQNYGYTF. The CDR3 region has the DNA TGTGCCAGCAGCTTAGGACAGAACTATGGCTACACCTTC.

The chain recombines TRBV12-5 with TRBJ2-1; 9 bases agree with TRBD2. V lost 6 bases to trimming and J lost 6 bases; unmatched junction nucleotides: 9. Germline CDR1 is LGHNT and CDR2 is FRNRAP. The CDR3 has 15 residues. Here the CDR3 reads CASGGLARLGNEQFF. The CDR3 nucleotides are TGTGCTAGTGGAGGACTAGCGCGGCTGGGCAATGAGCAGTTCTTC.

DNA of the CDR3: TGTGCCAGCAGCGGGACAGTGAACACTGAAGCTTTCTTT. Amino acid sequence: CASSGTVNTEAFF. The chain is built from TRBV9 and TRBJ1-1; maybe TRBD1 (6 bases). The CDR3 is 13 amino acids. Germline V lookup: CDR1 SGDLS, CDR2 YYNGEE. Trimming cost V 3 bases and J 0 bases, with 6 bases left between them. Variable domain in full (rest from reference TRBV9 and TRBJ1-1): DSGVTQTPKHLITATGQRVTLRCSPRSGDLSVYWYQQSLDQGLQFLIQYYNGEERAKGNILERFSAQQFPDLHSELNLSSLELGDSALYFCASSGTVNTEAFFGQGTRLTVV.

This rearrangement joins TRBV18 to TRBJ1-2, with D possibly being TRBD1 (6 bases). Germline assignment: CDR1 KGHSH and CDR2 LQKENI. Trimming pared 2 bases from V and 6 bases from J, leaving 13 bases between. CDR3 length equals 14 residues. CDR3 in amino acids: CASSPSRGEDGYTF. CDR3 DNA: TGTGCCAGCTCACCATCCAGGGGCGAAGATGGCTACACCTTC.

The V call is TRBV4-3, the J call TRBJ1-4, with D possibly matching TRBD1 (6 bases). Per the germline V gene, CDR1 is LGHNA and CDR2 is YSLEER. Trimming removed 3 bases from V and 6 bases from J, with 11 bases in between. The CDR3 has 14 residues. The chain's CDR3 is CASSQTTGYEKLFF. CDR3 bases: TGCGCCAGCAGCCAGACGACAGGTTATGAAAAACTGTTTTTT.

This chain links TRBV14 with TRBJ2-5; D remains unclear. Germline V lookup: CDR1 SGHDN, CDR2 FVKESK. The CDR3 loop spans 13 amino acids. V lost 0 bases to trimming and J lost 7 bases, with 9 bases between them. CDR3 DNA: TGTGCCAGCAGCCAAGATTACACAGCGACCCAGTACTTC. As protein: CASSQDYTATQYF.

This clone was found once. In DNA form, the CDR3 reads TGTGCCAGCAGCTACTCTAGCGGGGGTTACAATGAGCAGTTCTTC. Amino acids: CASSYSSGGYNEQFF. V is TRBV4-2 and J is TRBJ2-1, with 10 bases matching TRBD2. The germline gives CDR1 LGHNA, CDR2 YNFKEQ. The CDR3 has 15 amino acids. The trim removed 5 bases at V and 4 bases at J, leaving 5 bases unmatched.

This sequence joins TRBV12-3 or TRBV12-4 and TRBJ2-1, with D tentatively TRBD2 (6 bases). This CDR3 has 12 residues. Trimming removed 2 bases from V and 15 bases from J, with 14 bases in between. The CDR3 DNA reads as TGTGCCAGCAGTTTAAGGAGGGCCACCCGGTTCTTC. Its translation: CASSLRRATRFF.

The V and J genes are TRBV10-1 and TRBJ2-3; 8 positions match TRBD1. This CDR3 contains 16 residues. V trimming: 3 bases; J trimming: 3 bases; junction bases outside the gene matches: 8. Germline CDR1 is WNHNN and CDR2 is SYGVQD (reference sequence). DNA of the CDR3: TGCGCCAGCAGTGAAGGGGCAGGGGGCTCGACAGATACGCAGTATTTT. Protein: CASSEGAGGSTDTQYF.

This chain uses TRBV19 with TRBJ1-4; TRBD1 aligns across 8 bases. The CDR3 sequence is 15 residues long. Germline lookup yields CDR1 LNHDA and CDR2 SQIVND (reference sequence). The trim removed 7 bases at V and 10 bases at J, leaving 14 bases unmatched. Here the CDR3 DNA reads TGTGCCAGTACCCAGACGACAGGGGCCCTTGGAAAACTGTTTTTT. Translating it yields CASTQTTGALGKLFF.

As regards this clone: This sample also contains other DNA sequences that code for the same CDR3. The CDR3 sequence: CASSPRLAGVYEQYF. For the CDR3, the DNA is TGTGCCAGCAGCCCCAGACTAGCGGGGGTCTACGAGCAGTACTTC. This chain links TRBV11-3 with TRBJ2-7, with 12 bases that match TRBD2. There are 15 residues in the CDR3. Germline CDR1 is SGHNT and CDR2 is YENEEA. The J segment lost 3 bases and the V segment lost 5 bases, leaving 5 bases of the junction unmatched.